Below, 2 T cell receptor beta chains from the same sample are listed, as sequenced in a study of shared clonotypes between healthy human individuals. Method: immunoSEQ multiplex PCR; TCRdb's copy keeps in-frame clones and lacks some. This table holds roughly 2 million clones, 85% to 95% found once. The sequenced sample was naive CD4+ T cells sorted from blood. The subset is: CD45RA+ positively selected. The receptors were gathered from a man between 18 and 35 years old in good health.

This clone was recorded only once. The CDR3 is CAIMAGGFNEQFF. CDR3 in DNA: TGTGCCATCATGGCGGGGGGGTTTAATGAGCAGTTCTTC. The chain carries TRBV10-3 and TRBJ2-1, with 9 bases that match TRBD2. The germline CDR1 and CDR2 sequences are ENHRY and SYGVKD. This CDR3 is built from 13 residues. V dropped 7 bases and J dropped 7; count of bases not matched to a gene: 5.

The CDR3 nucleotides read TGTGCCAGCAGCACGGAGGACAGGGCTGCCAAGACCCAGTACTTC. The encoded protein is CASSTEDRAAKTQYF. The rearrangement joins TRBV6-1 to TRBJ2-5; 8 nucleotides line up with TRBD1. The CDR3 runs 15 residues. The germline CDR1 and CDR2 sequences are MNHNS and SASEGT. With 6 bases clipped from V and 6 bases from J, the junction kept 12 bases outside the gene matches.